Below are 15 T cell receptor beta chains sequenced from a single sample in a study of cytomegalovirus exposure and HLA in healthy donors. It was with 60 Vbeta and 13 Jbeta primers that the PCR ran. Assay: immunoSEQ multiplex PCR; the TCRdb copy retains only in-frame clones and omits some. The table has approximately 150,000 clones, around two thirds seen once. Sequencing was carried out using PBMCs. These receptor sequences come from a male donor in good health and CMV-seronegative.

The chain uses TRBV29-1 and TRBJ1-1; D ambiguous. Germline assignment: CDR1 SQVTM and CDR2 ANQGSEA. This CDR3 is 11 amino acids long. V was trimmed by 7 bases and J by 7 bases, leaving 13 bases between them. Here the CDR3 reads CSASLTVEAFF. In DNA, the CDR3 is TGCAGCGCCTCCCTCACAGTTGAAGCTTTCTTT.

This clone has only one observation. The gene calls are TRBV5-1 and TRBJ2-7; 13 bases match TRBD2. The CDR3 covers 20 residues. Germline-derived CDR1 and CDR2 are SGHRS and YFSETQ. The ends lost 0 bases at V and 0 bases at J; junction bases unmatched: 12. Here the CDR3 reads CASSLEPLRLAGGSSYEQYF. CDR3 bases: TGCGCCAGCAGCTTGGAGCCCCTAAGACTAGCGGGGGGAAGCTCCTACGAGCAGTACTTC.

The chain carries TRBV2 and TRBJ1-4, with D hard to call. Germline V gene lookup returns CDR1 SNHLY and CDR2 FYNNEI. This CDR3 comprises 14 residues. V was trimmed by 6 bases and J by 7 bases, leaving 15 bases between them. The CDR3 here is CASSRARRSEKLFF. Here the CDR3 DNA reads TGTGCCAGCAGCCGGGCCCGGAGGAGTGAAAAACTGTTTTTT.

The rearrangement joins TRBV7-2 to TRBJ2-5, with TRBD2 identical over 9 bases. In germline, CDR1 is SGHTA, CDR2 FQGNSA. Trimming at V came to 1 base and at J to 4 bases, leaving 16 bases not matched to a gene. This CDR3 is built from 19 residues. The CDR3 bases are TGTGCCAGCAGCTTAGGGGGGACTAGCTGGGGGGGGGCCGGAGAGACCCAGTACTTC. As protein: CASSLGGTSWGGAGETQYF.

V is TRBV27 and J is TRBJ2-4; 8 bases agree with TRBD1. CDR3 length equals 14 residues. Trimming took 3 bases from V and 5 from J; bases not matched to a gene: 3. Germline V gives CDR1 MNHEY, CDR2 SMNVEV (reference sequence). This chain's CDR3 is CASSFTGQENIQYF. The CDR3 DNA reads TGTGCCAGCAGTTTCACGGGACAGGAAAACATTCAGTACTTC.

The chain links TRBV7-9 to TRBJ2-7; 7 nucleotides align to TRBD1. V lost 3 bases, J lost 4 bases, and 9 bases stayed unmatched. Germline V gene sequence: CDR1 SEHNR, CDR2 FQNEAQ (reference sequence). The CDR3 length is 15 residues. CDR3 sequence reads: CASSLGMTGLYEQYF. As DNA, the CDR3 is TGTGCCAGCAGCTTGGGAATGACAGGGTTGTACGAGCAGTACTTC. Together with reference TRBV7-9 and TRBJ2-7, the CDR3 gives the full variable domain: DTGVSQNPRHKITKRGQNVTFRCDPISEHNRLYWYRQTLGQGPEFLTYFQNEAQLEKSRLLSDRFSAERPKGSFSTLEIQRTEQGDSAMYLCASSLGMTGLYEQYFGPGTRLTVT.

The gene calls are TRBV7-9 and TRBJ1-6, with TRBD1 identical over 11 bases. Germline values: CDR1 SEHNR, CDR2 FQNEAQ (reference sequence). The CDR3 consists of 14 residues. Unmatched junction bases numbered 6, after V lost 8 bases and J lost 9 bases. CDR3 bases: TGTGCCAGCGCCCGGGACAGGGGGTTTTCACCCCTCCACTTT. This translates into CASARDRGFSPLHF.

This clone was detected only once. The chain recombines TRBV19 with TRBJ1-2; tentative D call: TRBD1 (6 bases). CDR1 is LNHDA and CDR2 is SQIVND in the germline V gene (reference sequence). The CDR3 contains 13 residues. V lost 5 bases and J 7 bases, leaving 14 bases between the germline ends. The CDR3 DNA is TGTGCCAGTAGTGTTACAGGGTACCGTGGCTACACCTTC. As protein: CASSVTGYRGYTF.

This rearrangement joins TRBV30 to TRBJ1-5; tentative D call: TRBD1 (6 bases). The CDR3 runs to 12 residues. The V gene's germline CDR1 is GTSNPN and CDR2 SVGIG (reference sequence). V was cut by 3 bases and J by 7 bases, with 10 bases left in between. The CDR3 coding sequence is TGTGCCTGGAGCCAGGGGCAACAGCCCCAGCATTTT. The encoded protein is CAWSQGQQPQHF.

The V gene is TRBV7-8, the J gene TRBJ2-4; D perhaps matches TRBD1 (5 bases). CDR1 is SGHVS, CDR2 FQNEAQ, per germline. The CDR3 loop spans 16 amino acids. Between the trimmed V and J ends, which lost 5 bases and 1 base, there was a span of 15 bases. The CDR3 loop is CASSPRQIWAKNIQYF. The CDR3 DNA sequence: TGTGCCAGCAGCCCGAGACAGATCTGGGCCAAAAACATTCAGTACTTC.

This clone is a singleton in its sample. The chain uses TRBV6-5 and TRBJ2-7; 9 bases fit TRBD1. The germline V gene has CDR1 MNHEY and CDR2 SVGAGI. V gave up 6 bases and J gave up 2 bases; unmatched junction bases: 5. This CDR3 has 14 amino acids. CDR3 protein: CASRAGTGTYEQYF. CDR3 DNA: TGTGCCAGCAGGGCCGGGACAGGGACCTACGAGCAGTACTTC.

This clone was picked up a small number of times. The V and J genes are TRBV27 and TRBJ1-5, with D possibly TRBD1 on 6 matching bases. Trimming took 1 base from V and 5 from J, leaving 12 bases between them. Germline V gene sequence: CDR1 MNHEY, CDR2 SMNVEV (reference sequence). The CDR3 has 15 residues. Here the CDR3 reads CASSLYPPGDQPQHF. DNA for the CDR3: TGTGCCAGCAGTTTATACCCCCCAGGGGATCAGCCCCAGCATTTT.

The V call is TRBV14, the J call TRBJ1-2; 7 nucleotides line up with TRBD1. The CDR3 totals 17 residues. Germline V lookup: CDR1 SGHDN, CDR2 FVKESK. J was trimmed by 2 bases and V by 1 base; bases with no gene match: 10. The CDR3 sequence: CASSQVPGQPPNYGYTF. CDR3 bases: TGTGCCAGCAGCCAAGTACCGGGACAGCCGCCGAACTATGGCTACACCTTC.

This sequence joins TRBV6-5 and TRBJ1-2, with 8 bases matching TRBD1. The CDR3 is 11 amino acids. J gave up 10 bases and V 5 bases, and 3 bases lay outside the gene matches. Germline-derived CDR1 and CDR2 are MNHEY and SVGAGI. The CDR3 region is CASSRQGNYTF. CDR3 bases: TGTGCCAGCAGTCGACAGGGGAACTACACCTTC.

J is TRBJ2-1 and V is TRBV28; possibly TRBD2 for D (7 bases). From germline, CDR1 is MDHEN and CDR2 SYDVKM. Trimming cost V 5 bases and J 8 bases, with 16 bases left between them. This CDR3 spans 14 amino acids. CDR3 sequence reads: CASSPPTGRDEQFF. CDR3 coding DNA: TGTGCCAGCAGTCCACCCACAGGGAGGGATGAGCAGTTCTTC.